This entry concerns a single T cell receptor (beta chain). Its antigen is undetermined. Each fraction contributed one roughly 500,000-cell aliquot for sequencing. Clones were read by immunoSEQ multiplex PCR, and TCRdb kept only the in-frame ones, dropping some. The sample has several thousand clones, approximately 69% seen once. The record originates from a study of coeliac disease. General observations from the study: Active celiac intraepithelial and lamina propria samples had lower TRB and TRG clonality than control samples. Cross-contamination between intraepithelial and lamina propria cells was possible.

The germline V and J ends were trimmed by 5 bases and 7 bases, with 20 bases remaining between them. Germline lookup yields CDR1 SGHTA and CDR2 FQGNSA. This CDR3 comprises 16 residues. Sequenced material: intraepithelial lymphocytes from the gut. This sequence originates from a man aged 25 to 40 with celiac disease. The chain combines TRBV7-2 with TRBJ1-4; D gene unclear. CDR3 loop: CASSAYPDLGVEKLFF. For the CDR3, the DNA is TGTGCCAGCAGCGCCTACCCCGACCTGGGAGTTGAAAAACTGTTTTTT.